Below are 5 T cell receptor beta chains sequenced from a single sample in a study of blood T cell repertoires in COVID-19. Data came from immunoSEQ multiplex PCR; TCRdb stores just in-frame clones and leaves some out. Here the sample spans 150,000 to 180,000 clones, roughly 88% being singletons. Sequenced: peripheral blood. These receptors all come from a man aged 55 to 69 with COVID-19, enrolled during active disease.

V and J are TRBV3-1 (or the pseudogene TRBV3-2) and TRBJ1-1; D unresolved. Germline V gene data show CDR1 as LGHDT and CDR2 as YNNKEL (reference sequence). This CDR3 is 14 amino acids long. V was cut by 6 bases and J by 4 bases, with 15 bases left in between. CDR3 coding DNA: TGTGCCAGCAGAGACGGGGAGCTTGGCACTGAAGCTTTCTTT. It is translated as CASRDGELGTEAFF.

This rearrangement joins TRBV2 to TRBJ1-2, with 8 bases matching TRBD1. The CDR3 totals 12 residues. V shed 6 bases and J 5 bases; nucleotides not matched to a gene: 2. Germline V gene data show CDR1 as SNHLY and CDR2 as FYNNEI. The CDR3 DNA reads TGTGCCAGCAGGTGGACAGGGTATGGCTACACCTTC. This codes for CASRWTGYGYTF.

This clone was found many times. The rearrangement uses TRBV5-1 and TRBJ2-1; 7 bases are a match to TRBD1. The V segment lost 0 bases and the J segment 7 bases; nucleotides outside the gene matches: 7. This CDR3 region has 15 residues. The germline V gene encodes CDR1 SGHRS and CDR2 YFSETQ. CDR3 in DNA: TGCGCCAGCAGCTTGGCCGTACAGGGGACGAATGAGCAGTTCTTC. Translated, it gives CASSLAVQGTNEQFF.

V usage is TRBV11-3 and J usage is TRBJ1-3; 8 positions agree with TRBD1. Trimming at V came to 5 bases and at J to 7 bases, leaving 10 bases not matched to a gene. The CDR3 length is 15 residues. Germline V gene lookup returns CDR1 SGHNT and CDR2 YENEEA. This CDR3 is CASSQGGQGGNTIYF. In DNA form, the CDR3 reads TGTGCCAGCAGCCAAGGAGGACAGGGTGGGAACACCATATATTTT.

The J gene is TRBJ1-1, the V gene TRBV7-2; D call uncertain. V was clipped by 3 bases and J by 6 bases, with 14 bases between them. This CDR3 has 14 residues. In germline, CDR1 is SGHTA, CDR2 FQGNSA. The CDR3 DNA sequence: TGTGCCAGCAGCTTTATCGGCAGACTCGCTGAAGCTTTCTTT. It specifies CASSFIGRLAEAFF.